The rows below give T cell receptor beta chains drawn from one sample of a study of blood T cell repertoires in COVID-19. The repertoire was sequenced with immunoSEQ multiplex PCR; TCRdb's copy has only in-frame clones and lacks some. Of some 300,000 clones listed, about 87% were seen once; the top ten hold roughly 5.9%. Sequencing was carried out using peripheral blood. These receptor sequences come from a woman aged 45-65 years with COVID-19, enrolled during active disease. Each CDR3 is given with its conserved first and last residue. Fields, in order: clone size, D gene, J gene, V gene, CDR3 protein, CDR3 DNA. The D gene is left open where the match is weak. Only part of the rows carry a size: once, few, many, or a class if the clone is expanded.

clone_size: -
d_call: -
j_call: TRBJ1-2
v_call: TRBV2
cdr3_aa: CASSEAPQVSYTF
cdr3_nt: TGTGCCAGCAGTGAAGCACCACAGGTATCATACACCTTC

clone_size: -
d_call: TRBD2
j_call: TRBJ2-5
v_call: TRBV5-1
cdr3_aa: CASSLAGVVKETQYF
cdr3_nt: TGCGCCAGCAGCCTAGCGGGAGTCGTGAAAGAGACCCAGTACTTC

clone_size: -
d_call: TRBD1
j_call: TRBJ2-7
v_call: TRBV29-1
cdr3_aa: CSVDGGQGLSEQYF
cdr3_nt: TGCAGCGTTGATGGGGGACAGGGGCTTTCGGAGCAGTACTTC

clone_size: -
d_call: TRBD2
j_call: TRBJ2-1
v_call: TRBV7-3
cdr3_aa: CASSPTPGLAGGEQFF
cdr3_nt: TGTGCCAGCAGCCCTACCCCCGGACTAGCGGGAGGTGAGCAGTTCTTC

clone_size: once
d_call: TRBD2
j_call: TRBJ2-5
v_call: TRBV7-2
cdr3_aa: CASSLDVSGSLISETQYF
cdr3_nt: TGTGCCAGCAGCTTAGATGTTAGCGGGAGTTTGATTTCGGAGACCCAGTACTTC

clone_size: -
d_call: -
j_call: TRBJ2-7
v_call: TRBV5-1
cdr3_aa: CASSLAGDSSYEQYF
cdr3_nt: TGCGCCAGCAGCTTGGCGGGGGACAGCTCCTACGAGCAGTACTTC

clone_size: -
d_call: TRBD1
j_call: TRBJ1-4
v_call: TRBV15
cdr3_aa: CATSRDRAPNEKLFF
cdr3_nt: TGTGCCACCAGCAGGGACAGGGCCCCTAATGAAAAACTGTTTTTT

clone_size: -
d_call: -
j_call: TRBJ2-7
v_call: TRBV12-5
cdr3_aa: CASGTRERYEQYF
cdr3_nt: TGTGCTAGTGGGACCAGGGAAAGGTACGAGCAGTACTTC

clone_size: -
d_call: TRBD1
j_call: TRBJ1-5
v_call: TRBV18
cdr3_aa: CASSPRTGTGGDQPQHF
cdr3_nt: TGTGCCAGCTCACCGAGAACCGGGACAGGGGGCGATCAGCCCCAGCATTTT

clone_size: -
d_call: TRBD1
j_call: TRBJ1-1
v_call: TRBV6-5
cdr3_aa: CASSPTGTGEAFF
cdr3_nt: TGTGCCAGCAGTCCGACAGGGACGGGTGAAGCTTTCTTT

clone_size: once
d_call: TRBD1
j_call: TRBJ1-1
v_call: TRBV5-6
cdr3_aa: CASSLNRGSAVNTEAFF
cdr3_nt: TGTGCCAGCAGCTTGAACAGGGGGTCGGCGGTGAACACTGAAGCTTTCTTT

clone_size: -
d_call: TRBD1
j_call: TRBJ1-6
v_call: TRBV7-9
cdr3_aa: CASSLNSGTGREALHF
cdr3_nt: TGTGCCAGCAGCTTAAATTCTGGGACAGGGCGAGAGGCCCTCCACTTT

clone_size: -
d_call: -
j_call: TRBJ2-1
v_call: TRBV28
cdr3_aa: CASSLRGMENEQFF
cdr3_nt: TGTGCCAGCAGTTTAAGGGGGATGGAAAATGAGCAGTTCTTC

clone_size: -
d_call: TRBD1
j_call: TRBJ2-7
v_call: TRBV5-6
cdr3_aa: CASSLAGQGYYEQYF
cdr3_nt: TGTGCCAGCAGCTTGGCTGGACAGGGGTACTACGAGCAGTACTTC

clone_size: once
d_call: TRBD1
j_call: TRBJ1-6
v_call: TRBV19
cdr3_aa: CASRTGAVNSPLHF
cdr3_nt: TGTGCCAGTAGAACAGGGGCGGTAAATTCACCCCTCCACTTT

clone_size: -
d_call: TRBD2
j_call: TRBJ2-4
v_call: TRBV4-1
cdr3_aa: CASSQGLAEVRNIQYF
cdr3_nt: TGCGCCAGCAGCCAGGGACTAGCGGAGGTACGAAACATTCAGTACTTC

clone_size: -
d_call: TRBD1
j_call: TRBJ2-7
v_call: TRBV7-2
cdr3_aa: CASSPDRVGEQYF
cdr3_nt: TGTGCCAGCAGCCCCGACAGGGTTGGCGAGCAGTACTTC

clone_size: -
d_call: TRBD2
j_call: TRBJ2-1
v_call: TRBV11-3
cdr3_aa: CASSFGTSGIQRNEQFF
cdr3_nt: TGTGCCAGCAGCTTCGGGACTAGCGGGATCCAAAGAAATGAGCAGTTCTTC

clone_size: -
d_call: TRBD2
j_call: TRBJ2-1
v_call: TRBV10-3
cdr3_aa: CAISASGRGDEQFF
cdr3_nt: TGTGCCATCAGCGCGAGCGGGAGAGGGGATGAGCAGTTCTTC

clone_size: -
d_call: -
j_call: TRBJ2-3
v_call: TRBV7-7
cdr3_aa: CASSLNHIGDTQYF
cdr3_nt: TGTGCCAGCAGCTTAAACCACATTGGAGATACGCAGTATTTT

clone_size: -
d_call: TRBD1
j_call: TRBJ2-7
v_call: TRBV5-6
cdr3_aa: CASSPLTGQGGSKSYEQYF
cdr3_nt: TGTGCCAGCAGCCCATTGACAGGACAGGGGGGTTCGAAGTCCTACGAGCAGTACTTC

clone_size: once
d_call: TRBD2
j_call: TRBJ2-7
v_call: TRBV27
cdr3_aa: CASSLEGGPYEQYF
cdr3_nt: TGTGCCAGCAGTTTAGAGGGAGGGCCCTACGAGCAGTACTTC

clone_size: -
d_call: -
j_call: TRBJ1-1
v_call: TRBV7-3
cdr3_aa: CASSYRGDTEAFF
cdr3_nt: TGTGCCAGCAGCTATCGGGGAGACACTGAAGCTTTCTTT

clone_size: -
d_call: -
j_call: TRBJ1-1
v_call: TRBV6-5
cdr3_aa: CASSTSHRDTLGAFF
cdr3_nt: TGTGCCAGCAGTACATCGCACCGGGACACCCTAGGGGCTTTCTTT

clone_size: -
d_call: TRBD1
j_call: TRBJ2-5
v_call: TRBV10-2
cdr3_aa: CASSWTGGKETQYF
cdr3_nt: TGCGCCAGCAGTTGGACAGGGGGTAAGGAGACCCAGTACTTC

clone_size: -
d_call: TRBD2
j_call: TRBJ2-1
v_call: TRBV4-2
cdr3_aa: CASSQESSGNGFRRNEQFF
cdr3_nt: TGTGCTAGCAGCCAAGAATCTAGCGGGAACGGTTTTAGACGGAATGAGCAGTTCTTC

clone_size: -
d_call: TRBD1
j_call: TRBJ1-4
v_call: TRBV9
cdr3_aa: CASSQQGAGEKLFF
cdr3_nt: TGTGCCAGCAGCCAACAGGGGGCGGGTGAAAAACTGTTTTTT

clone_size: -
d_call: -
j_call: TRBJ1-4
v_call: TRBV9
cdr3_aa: CASSVNTVRGKLFF
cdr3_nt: TGTGCCAGCAGCGTCAACACAGTCAGGGGAAAACTGTTTTTT

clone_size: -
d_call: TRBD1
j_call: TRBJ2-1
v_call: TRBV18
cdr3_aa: CASSPSRDRVFYEQFF
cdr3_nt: TGTGCCAGCTCACCGTCGAGGGACAGGGTTTTTTATGAGCAGTTCTTC

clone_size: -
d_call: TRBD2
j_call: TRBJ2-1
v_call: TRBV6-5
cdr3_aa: CASTPTSGSRNEQFF
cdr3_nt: TGTGCCAGCACCCCGACTAGCGGGAGCCGTAATGAGCAGTTCTTC

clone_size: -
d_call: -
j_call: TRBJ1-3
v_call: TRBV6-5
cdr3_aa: CASSYGSGNTIYF
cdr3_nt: TGTGCCAGCAGTTACGGGAGTGGAAACACCATATATTTT

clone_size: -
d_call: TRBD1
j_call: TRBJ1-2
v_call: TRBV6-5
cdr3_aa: CASSFLGQGPYGYTF
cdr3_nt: TGTGCCAGCAGTTTCCTGGGACAGGGGCCCTATGGCTACACCTTC